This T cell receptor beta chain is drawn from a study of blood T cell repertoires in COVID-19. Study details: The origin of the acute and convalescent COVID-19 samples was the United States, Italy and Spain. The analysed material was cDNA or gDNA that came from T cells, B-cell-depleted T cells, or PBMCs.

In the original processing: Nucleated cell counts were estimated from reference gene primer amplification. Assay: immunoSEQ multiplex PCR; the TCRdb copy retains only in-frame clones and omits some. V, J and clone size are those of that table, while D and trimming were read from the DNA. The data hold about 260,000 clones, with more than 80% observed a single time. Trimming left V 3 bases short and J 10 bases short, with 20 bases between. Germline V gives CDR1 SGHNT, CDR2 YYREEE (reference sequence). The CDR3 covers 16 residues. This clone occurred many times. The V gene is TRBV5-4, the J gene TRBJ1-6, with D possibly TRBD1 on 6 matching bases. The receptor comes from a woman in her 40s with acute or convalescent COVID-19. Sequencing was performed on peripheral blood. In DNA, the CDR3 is TGTGCCAGCAGCTCTCCTGCTCAGGGGATGAAGTCACCCCTCCACTTT. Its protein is CASSSPAQGMKSPLHF.